Below are 19 T cell receptor beta chains sequenced from a single sample in a study of blood T cell repertoires in COVID-19. TCRdb keeps only in-frame clones here, not all; method: immunoSEQ multiplex PCR. The sample has under 300,000 clones, approximately 82% seen once. Sequencing was done on a sample of peripheral blood. These receptors all stem from a woman older than 75 with active or convalescent COVID-19.

This rearrangement joins TRBV19 to TRBJ2-7; 7 positions agree with TRBD2. The germline V gene encodes CDR1 LNHDA and CDR2 SQIVND (reference sequence). The CDR3 contains 15 residues. Trimming cost V 3 bases and J 4 bases; bases outside gene matches: 9. In nucleotides, the CDR3 is TGTGCCAGTAGTATTGCGGCGGGGGTGTTGTACGAGCAGTACTTC. Its protein is CASSIAAGVLYEQYF.

This chain connects TRBV3-1 (or the pseudogene TRBV3-2) to TRBJ2-1, with 8 bases identical to TRBD2. J gave up 0 bases and V 3 bases, and 4 bases lay outside the gene matches. Germline CDR1 reads LGHDT; CDR2 reads YNNKEL (reference sequence). This CDR3 region has 16 residues. CDR3 sequence reads: CASSQSGTSSYNEQFF. The CDR3 coding sequence is TGTGCCAGCAGCCAGTCTGGGACTAGCTCCTACAATGAGCAGTTCTTC.

This rearrangement joins TRBV7-8 to TRBJ2-2, with TRBD2 matching 12 bases. This CDR3 spans 18 amino acids. The germline V gene has CDR1 SGHVS and CDR2 FQNEAQ. V was clipped by 3 bases and J by 6 bases; unmatched bases: 11. CDR3 DNA sequence: TGTGCCAGCAGCTTTAGGAGACTAGCGGGAGTAGCGTCCGGGGAGCTGTTTTTT. Its protein product is CASSFRRLAGVASGELFF. Based on the CDR3 plus reference TRBV7-8 and TRBJ2-2, the full variable domain is GAGVSQSPRYKVAKRGQDVALRCDPISGHVSLFWYQQALGQGPEFLTYFQNEAQLDKSGLPSDRFFAERPEGSVSTLKIQRTQQEDSAVYLCASSFRRLAGVASGELFFGEGSRLTVL.

V is TRBV30 and J is TRBJ2-3; D is perhaps TRBD2 (5 bases). Deletions cut 5 bases from V and 0 bases from J, with 6 bases between. The CDR3 runs to 12 residues. Germline V gene data show CDR1 as GTSNPN and CDR2 as SVGIG (reference sequence). The CDR3 spells CAWGLSTDTQYF. The CDR3 bases are TGTGCCTGGGGACTTAGCACAGATACGCAGTATTTT.

About this clone: This specimen includes other DNA sequences encoding the same CDR3. The chain joins TRBV6-2 or TRBV6-3 to TRBJ1-1; D is uncertain. Germline V gene sequence: CDR1 MNHEY, CDR2 SVGEGT. CDR3 length: 13 amino acids. V lost 0 bases and J lost 3, with 5 bases in between. The DNA for the CDR3 is TGTGCCAGCAGTTACTCTCGGGACACTGAAGCTTTCTTT. Translated, it gives CASSYSRDTEAFF.

The chain uses TRBV10-3 and TRBJ2-3; 10 bases agree with TRBD1. The CDR3 has 18 residues. Trimming removed 6 bases from V and 3 bases from J; junction bases left unmatched: 15. CDR1 and CDR2 from the germline V gene are ENHRY and SYGVKD. CDR3 bases: TGTGCCATCAGGGAACCCGGGACAGGGGCCTTTCAAACAGATACGCAGTATTTT. Translated: CAIREPGTGAFQTDTQYF.

The rearrangement uses TRBV10-3 and TRBJ1-1, with D perhaps TRBD1 (6 bases). The CDR3 loop spans 16 amino acids. The V end lost 7 bases, the J end lost 2 bases, and 20 bases lay between the germline ends. The germline CDR1 and CDR2 sequences are ENHRY and SYGVKD. CDR3 bases: TGTGCCATCACCTCAGGACAGATTAGGACCAACACTGAAGCTTTCTTT. Its protein is CAITSGQIRTNTEAFF.

V is TRBV6-5 and J is TRBJ2-1; TRBD1 agrees at 11 bases. The ends lost 6 bases at V and 10 bases at J; junction bases unmatched: 5. CDR1 is MNHEY and CDR2 is SVGAGI in the germline V gene. The length of the CDR3 is 13 residues. The DNA of the CDR3 is TGTGCCAGCAGGGACAGGGGGCGCGGCGAGCAGTTCTTC. Amino acid sequence: CASRDRGRGEQFF.

V is TRBV3-1 (or the pseudogene TRBV3-2) and J is TRBJ2-7, with a weak D call TRBD2 (6 bases). Trimming removed 1 base from V and 5 bases from J, with 9 bases in between. CDR3 size: 13 residues. Germline V lookup: CDR1 LGHDT, CDR2 YNNKEL (reference sequence). CDR3 in DNA: TGTGCCAGCAGCCAAGGGGGACTTAACGAGCAGTACTTC. Protein: CASSQGGLNEQYF.

V usage is TRBV6-2 or TRBV6-3 and J usage is TRBJ2-7; D is unresolved. The germline CDR1 and CDR2 sequences are MNHEY and SVGEGT. The CDR3 has 15 amino acids. Trimming cost V 4 bases and J 4 bases, with 17 bases left between them. For the CDR3, the DNA is TGTGCCAGCAGTTCCACGACTCGTTCTCGGTACGAGCAGTACTTC. The encoded protein is CASSSTTRSRYEQYF.

J is TRBJ2-2 and V is TRBV5-6, with TRBD1 as a possible D gene (5 bases). Trimming took off 0 bases at V and 1 base at J, with 7 bases between the two ends. Germline V gene data show CDR1 as SGHDT and CDR2 as YYEEEE. This CDR3 has 15 amino acids. The CDR3 DNA follows: TGTGCCAGCAGCTTGGGGACAAGGAACACCGGGGAGCTGTTTTTT. Residues: CASSLGTRNTGELFF.

This clone was seen a handful of times. The chain is built from TRBV9 and TRBJ1-1; D is possibly TRBD1 (5 bases). The CDR3 loop spans 14 amino acids. Germline V gene lookup returns CDR1 SGDLS and CDR2 YYNGEE. V lost 0 bases to trimming and J lost 4 bases, with 10 bases between them. The chain's CDR3 is CASSVVLGGTEAFF. DNA of the CDR3: TGTGCCAGCAGCGTAGTATTGGGGGGCACTGAAGCTTTCTTT.

This clone was detected only a few times. The chain combines TRBV5-1 with TRBJ2-7; no firm D call. The V and J ends lost 0 bases and 2 bases respectively, with 3 bases between them. Germline CDR1 is SGHRS and CDR2 is YFSETQ. This CDR3 is built from 12 residues. CDR3 sequence: CASSLDTYEQYF. The CDR3 coding sequence is TGCGCCAGCAGCTTGGACACCTACGAGCAGTACTTC.

This clone is a singleton in its sample. This sequence joins TRBV15 and TRBJ2-7, with TRBD1 matching 9 bases. Trimming at V came to 0 bases and at J to 5 bases, leaving 8 bases not matched to a gene. Germline V gene lookup returns CDR1 LNHNV and CDR2 YYDKDF (reference sequence). The CDR3 is 16 residues long. The CDR3 loop reads CATSRDWGQGFHEQYF. The CDR3, as DNA: TGTGCCACCAGCAGAGATTGGGGACAGGGCTTCCACGAGCAGTACTTC.

The chain couples TRBV16 to TRBJ1-2; D is ambiguous. The length of the CDR3 is 13 residues. V gave up 4 bases and J gave up 6 bases, with 12 bases separating them. Germline loops: CDR1 KGHSY, CDR2 FQNENV. In DNA form, the CDR3 reads TGTGCCAGCAGCCCAAACAACGCCCATGGCTACACCTTC. It translates to CASSPNNAHGYTF.

The rearrangement links TRBV30 to TRBJ1-2; 7 positions agree with TRBD1. CDR3 length: 13 residues. The junction had 7 bases not matched to a gene; V was cut back by 5 bases and J by 4 bases. Germline V CDR1 and CDR2: GTSNPN, SVGIG (reference sequence). In DNA, the CDR3 is TGTGCCTGGGCCGACAGGGACTTCTATGGCTACACCTTC. Translation gives CAWADRDFYGYTF.

The chain combines TRBV6-4 with TRBJ1-5; 8 bases match TRBD1. The CDR3 covers 14 residues. Germline V lookup: CDR1 MRHNA, CDR2 SNTAGT. The V and J ends lost 6 bases and 4 bases, in that order; junction bases with no gene match: 5. The CDR3 region is CASSPGQANQPQHF. The CDR3 region has the DNA TGTGCCAGCAGCCCGGGACAGGCAAATCAGCCCCAGCATTTT.

V and J are TRBV6-5 and TRBJ2-1, with a tentative D call TRBD2 (5 bases). With 6 bases removed from V and 0 bases from J, the gap between germline ends came to 9 bases. This CDR3 contains 14 residues. Germline V gene data show CDR1 as MNHEY and CDR2 as SVGAGI. In DNA, the CDR3 is TGTGCCAGCAGCGAGGGTGTCTCCTACAATGAGCAGTTCTTC. Its translation is CASSEGVSYNEQFF.

This CDR3 reads CASSPGQGLGEQYF. DNA of the CDR3: TGTGCCAGCAGCCCCGGACAGGGCCTCGGCGAGCAGTACTTC. This sequence joins TRBV6-5 and TRBJ2-7; the match to TRBD1 covers 8 bases. Germline-derived CDR1 and CDR2 are MNHEY and SVGAGI. The V segment lost 6 bases and the J segment 6 bases; nucleotides outside the gene matches: 10. The CDR3 is made up of 14 amino acids.